This T cell receptor (beta chain) was sequenced for a study of response to subunit inactivated influenza vaccine. This clonotype was counted at least ten times. Its antigen is unknown. The V gene's germline CDR1 is SGHTA and CDR2 FQGNSA. The junction had 4 bases not matched to a gene; V was cut back by 5 bases and J by 3 bases. The CDR3 runs to 14 residues. TCRdb re-called the RT-PCR reads with MiXCR, one entry per CDR3 protein. The table has approximately 520,000 distinct CDR3 sequences, around 25% seen once; the top ten hold 1.9%. Broader study findings: Researchers suggested that each seasonal influenza vaccination recruits few new T cells.

The V gene is TRBV7-2, the J gene TRBJ2-1; TRBD1 aligns across 7 bases. The sample here was CD4+ T cells sorted from PBMCs, taken around 5 days after vaccination. The sequence came from a man in his fifties or sixties who received an inactivated influenza vaccine. The DNA for the CDR3 is TGTGCCAGCAGCCTAAGGGACAGCTACAATGAGCAGTTCTTC. Translating it yields CASSLRDSYNEQFF. The complete variable domain, with remaining parts taken from reference TRBV7-2 and TRBJ2-1, reads GAGVSQSPSNKVTEKGKDVELRCDPISGHTALYWYRQSLGQGLEFLIYFQGNSAPDKSGLPSDRFSAERTGGSVSTLTIQRTQQEDSAVYLCASSLRDSYNEQFFGPGTRLTVL.